This T cell receptor beta chain was sequenced during a study of PD-L1 blockade in urothelial cancer (dated by TCRdb to about 2017). About the investigation overall: Therapy was started at some point between 2014 and 2016 for all patients, and atezolizumab 1,200 mg was administered intravenously every 3 weeks. Blood samples yielded a median of 141,255 T cells and approximately 83,000 unique TCRs, with median clonality about 0.08. The study, an exploratory multi-omic analysis, examined somatic, immune and clinical correlates of response to PD-L1 blockade with atezolizumab in urothelial cancer. Blood samples were analyzed 3 weeks after the start of treatment (second dose) and 6 weeks after the start of treatment. Pretreatment blood TCR-seq was available for about 27 patients, at least one posttreatment blood collection was obtained for around 25 patients, and tumor TCR-seq was available for around 25 patients. About 10 patients reached durable clinical benefit, while fewer than 25 patients did not. TCR sequencing covered pretreatment tumor samples and matched, serially collected peripheral blood taken before and after atezolizumab treatment. Whole exome sequencing and RNA sequencing of pretreatment tumors were performed alongside TCR sequencing in the same patients. About 90% of the 29 patients were identified as males with urothelial cancer of bladder origin, and a prior smoking history was reported by 18 of 29 patients. An ECOG performance status of 0 or 1 was recorded for the patients, and 0 to 3 prior chemotherapy regimens had been received by the patients. Durable clinical benefit was defined as a progression-free survival longer than 6 months, and TCR features were additionally tested against progression-free survival and overall survival. Results and caveats for the whole study, not just this receptor: Greater expansion of tumor-associated TCR clones in peripheral blood 3 weeks after the start of treatment was observed in patients with durable benefit (n ≈ 24, p = 0.022). Improved progression-free and overall survival was found to be associated with pretreatment peripheral blood TCR clonality below the median. Because the sample size was small (n of about 29) and many of the analyses were exploratory, the results are meant to be hypothesis-generating.

A cohort of around 29 patients with locally advanced or metastatic urothelial carcinoma, treated at Memorial Sloan Kettering on a trial protocol, was included. Peripheral blood mononuclear cells were collected pretreatment and during treatment, with between 1 and 8 total time points obtained per patient. The Qiagen DNeasy Blood extraction kit was used to purify genomic DNA from total PBMCs and tumor samples. PBMCs were collected pretreatment and during treatment, and were isolated and stored as previously described. Of note for this clone: The clone's antigen remains unknown. Per-nucleotide qualities are absent, and no much larger clonotype sits a single base away.

Reading the germline V gene gives CDR1 WSHSY and CDR2 SAAADI. At the junction V is shortened by 4 bases and J by 4 bases, with 14 bases in between. The CDR3 holds 16 amino acids from the cysteine to the phenylalanine. The read is trimmed to its CDR3 DNA, 48 bases read in frame from base 1. Each PCR received spiked-in synthetic TCR analog templates so that absolute template abundance could be estimated from read counts. Using the immunoSEQ assay, TCRbeta CDR3 regions were amplified from genomic DNA with bias-controlled V and J gene primers. Rearranged TCRbeta segments were sequenced at approximately 20X coverage. In the authors' own workflow: Clustering was used to correct sequencing errors, and CDR3s were annotated against IMGT so that V, D and J genes could be assigned. Downstream analyses used only productive TCRbeta rearrangements and left out out-of-frame or stop-codon sequences. Clonality was computed as one minus Shannon entropy normalized by the log of the number of unique productive sequences. Fisher's exact test with Benjamini-Hochberg correction, at a threshold of adjusted p below 0.01, was used to find clones that differed between time points or between blood and tumor. What TCRdb holds here is the immuneACCESS table cut down to in-frame rearrangements. Part of the clones is not present; checked against another copy, under half of the missing clones reflect an unresolved V gene, and the others are unexplained. The V and J calls and clone size are taken from that table; D and trimming were inferred from the DNA. The sample contains 17,000 or so clones, approximately 86% of them found a single time. 5.9% of the sample rests with the top ten.

The receptor's source is a man in his fifties or sixties with urothelial cancer. Sequencing used PBMCs, obtained around atezolizumab (anti-PD-L1) treatment. The sequence joins TRBV10-2 to TRBJ2-6; perhaps TRBD2 is the D gene, with 6 bases matching. The DNA sequence follows: TGCGCCAGCAGTGCTGGAGGGTCGGGAGGGGCCAACGTCCTGACTTTC. Its protein is CASSAGGSGGANVLTF.